One and the same sample provided the 12 T cell receptor beta chains below, sequenced in a study of PD-1 blockade in classical Hodgkin lymphoma. The table came from immunoSEQ multiplex PCR; TCRdb's copy has only in-frame clones and leaves some out. The data contain 4,500 to 6,500 clones, approximately 90% of them singletons. Time point noted: newly diagnosed, previously untreated cHL patient sample. CD8+ T cells were isolated from thawed PBMCs by magnetic negative selection. Sequencing input: CD8+ T cells from blood. These receptors originate from a human donor with classical Hodgkin lymphoma.

The rearrangement links TRBV30 to TRBJ1-1; D is undetermined. Germline V gene lookup returns CDR1 GTSNPN and CDR2 SVGIG (reference sequence). V lost 6 bases to trimming and J lost 8 bases, with 10 bases between them. CDR3 length equals 10 residues. The CDR3 bases are TGTGCCTGCCGGGGATTGGAAGCTTTCTTT. Its protein product is CACRGLEAFF.

The gene calls are TRBV27 and TRBJ2-5; 9 bases agree with TRBD2. CDR3 size: 16 residues. CDR1 and CDR2 (germline): MNHEY, SMNVEV (reference sequence). With V trimmed by 4 bases and J by 2 bases, 8 bases remained unmatched. In nucleotides, the CDR3 is TGTGCCAGCAGTTATAATAGCGGGAGATATCAAGAGACCCAGTACTTC. It is translated as CASSYNSGRYQETQYF.

This clone was observed a few times. The gene calls are TRBV9 and TRBJ1-6, with D tentatively TRBD1 (5 bases). The CDR3 spans 16 residues. The germline V gene has CDR1 SGDLS and CDR2 YYNGEE. Trimming removed 4 bases from V and 7 bases from J, with 18 bases in between. The CDR3 loop is CASSSSRDLINSPLHF. CDR3 nucleotide sequence: TGTGCCAGCAGCTCTAGCCGGGACCTCATAAATTCACCCCTCCACTTT.

J is TRBJ2-7 and V is TRBV6-6; no clear D. The CDR3 spans 12 residues. CDR1 is MNHNY and CDR2 is SVGAGI in the germline V gene (reference sequence). V lost 4 bases, J lost 5 bases, and 9 bases lay in between. Here the CDR3 DNA reads TGTGCCAGCAGTTCAGCGATCGACGAGCAGTACTTC. This sequence encodes CASSSAIDEQYF.

The chain uses TRBV27 and TRBJ1-1; D is unclear. V dropped 4 bases and J dropped 7 bases, with 16 bases sitting between them. This CDR3 has 14 amino acids. Germline CDR1 MNHEY, CDR2 SMNVEV (reference sequence). The CDR3 sequence is CASSSIGITNEAFF. CDR3 sequence (DNA): TGTGCCAGCAGTTCGATCGGGATAACCAATGAAGCTTTCTTT.

The CDR3 DNA sequence: TGTGCCAGCAGCTCCGGGAGCTCCTACGAGCAGTACTTC. Translation: CASSSGSSYEQYF. J is TRBJ2-7 and V is TRBV5-5, with a weak D call TRBD2 (6 bases). This CDR3 region has 13 residues. Germline CDR1 reads SGHKS; CDR2 reads YYEKEE (reference sequence). V was clipped by 3 bases and J by 0 bases, with 7 bases between them.

V usage is TRBV25-1 and J usage is TRBJ2-1; 7 nucleotides match TRBD2. With 7 bases clipped from V and 5 bases from J, the junction kept 5 bases outside the gene matches. The CDR3 is 13 amino acids. Per the germline V gene, CDR1 is MGHDK and CDR2 is SYGVNS. In DNA, the CDR3 is TGTGCCAGCACTCCTAGCGGCGACAATGAGCAGTTCTTC. Its protein is CASTPSGDNEQFF. The full variable domain, its missing parts supplied by reference TRBV25-1 and TRBJ2-1, is EADIYQTPRYLVIGTGKKITLECSQTMGHDKMYWYQQDPGMELHLIHYSYGVNSTEKGDLSSESTVSRIRTEHFPLTLESARPSHTSQYLCASTPSGDNEQFFGPGTRLTVL.

V is TRBV11-3 and J is TRBJ1-1, with D hard to call. Germline V gene data show CDR1 as SGHNT and CDR2 as YENEEA. The V and J ends lost 1 base and 10 bases respectively, with 10 bases between them. This CDR3 comprises 12 residues. In DNA, the CDR3 is TGTGCCAGCAGCTTAGGATCGGGTACAGCTTTCTTT. Translating it yields CASSLGSGTAFF.

The rearrangement links TRBV11-2 to TRBJ1-6; TRBD1 aligns across 7 bases. Germline trimming cut 7 bases from V and 8 bases from J; bases unmatched to any gene: 11. CDR1 SGHAT and CDR2 FQNNGV come from the germline V gene. The CDR3 sequence is 15 residues long. This CDR3 reads CASIQTGRIDSPLHF. For the CDR3, the DNA is TGTGCCAGCATTCAGACAGGGAGGATCGATTCACCCCTCCACTTT.

The chain has TRBV6-5 and TRBJ2-3; D not resolved. CDR1 is MNHEY, CDR2 SVGAGI, per germline. The CDR3 runs 14 residues. V lost 6 bases to trimming and J lost 4 bases, with 14 bases between them. CDR3 loop: CASSSLVGSDTQYF. As DNA, the CDR3 is TGTGCCAGCAGCTCCCTGGTGGGGTCAGATACGCAGTATTTT.

This chain links TRBV7-6 with TRBJ2-1; TRBD1 might be the D (6 bases). Trimming stripped 5 bases from V and 7 bases from J, with 15 bases between. The CDR3 is 14 residues long. Germline values: CDR1 SGHVS, CDR2 FNYEAQ. The CDR3 DNA reads TGTGCCAGCAGCCAGAGGACCCAGGGGAATGAGCAGTTCTTC. It specifies CASSQRTQGNEQFF.

The J gene is TRBJ2-1, the V gene TRBV21-1; TRBD2, the table's D call, was not compared with the DNA. TRBV21-1 is listed as a pseudogene. This CDR3 is 16 amino acids long. In DNA, the CDR3 is TGTGCCAGCAGCAAAGGGGCTAGCGGGAGACCGAGAGAGCAGTTCTTC. Translation: CASSKGASGRPREQFF.